The TCR beta chain described here comes from a study of blood T cell repertoires in COVID-19. In the authors' workflow: Estimated nucleated cell counts came from reference gene primer amplification. Some clones are missing from TCRdb's copy, which holds only in-frame ones; the method was immunoSEQ multiplex PCR. For V, J and clone size, that table is used; D and trimming come from the DNA. The sample yields roughly 67,000 clones, over 85% seen once. The ends were cut back, 0 bases at V and 2 bases at J, with 8 bases in the middle. Per germline, CDR1 KGHSH and CDR2 LQKENI. This CDR3 spans 15 amino acids.

This TCR was recovered from a man in his 70s with active COVID-19. The chain combines TRBV18 with TRBJ2-1; possibly TRBD1 for D (5 bases). The sequenced sample consisted of peripheral blood. The CDR3, as DNA: TGTGCCAGCTCACCACCAGGGGTAACCTACAATGAGCAGTTCTTC. Translating gives CASSPPGVTYNEQFF.